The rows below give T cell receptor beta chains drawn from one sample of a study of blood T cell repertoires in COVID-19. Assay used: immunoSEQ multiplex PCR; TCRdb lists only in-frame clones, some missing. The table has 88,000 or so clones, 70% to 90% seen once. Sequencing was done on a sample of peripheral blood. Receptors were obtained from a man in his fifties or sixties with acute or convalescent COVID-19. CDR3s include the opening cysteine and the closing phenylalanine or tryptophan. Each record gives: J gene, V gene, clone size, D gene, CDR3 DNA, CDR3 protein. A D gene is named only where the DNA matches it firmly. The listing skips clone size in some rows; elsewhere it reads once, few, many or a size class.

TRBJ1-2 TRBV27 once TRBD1 TGTGCCAGCAGTTTACGTGGACAGGGGATTCCTTTGTCCTATGGCTACACCTTC CASSLRGQGIPLSYGYTF
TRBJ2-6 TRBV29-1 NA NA TGCAGCGTTGCTCCCTCTGGGGCCAACGTCCTGACTTTC CSVAPSGANVLTF
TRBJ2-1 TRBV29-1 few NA TGCAGCGTTGAGGACGAGGGCTCCTACAATGAGCAGTTCTTC CSVEDEGSYNEQFF
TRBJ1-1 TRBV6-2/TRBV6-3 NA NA TGTGCCAGCAGTTACCAGGGTATAGGAATGCGCACTGAAGCTTTCTTT CASSYQGIGMRTEAFF
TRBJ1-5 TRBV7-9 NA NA TGTGCCAGCAGTCCAGGGGATCAGCCCCAGCATTTT CASSPGDQPQHF
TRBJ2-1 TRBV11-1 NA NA TGTGCCAGCAGTCGAGTAGGCGGGATTGGGAGTGAGCAGTTCTTC CASSRVGGIGSEQFF
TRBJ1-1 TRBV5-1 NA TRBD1 TGCGCCAGCAGCACCGCCGGACAGGGGATGAACACTGAAGCTTTCTTT CASSTAGQGMNTEAFF
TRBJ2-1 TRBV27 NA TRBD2 TGTGCCAGCAGTCCGGGACTAGCGGGAAGATACAATGAGCAGTTCTTC CASSPGLAGRYNEQFF
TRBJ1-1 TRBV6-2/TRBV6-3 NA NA TGTGCCAGCAGTTATTACAGCACGAACACTGAAGCTTTCTTT CASSYYSTNTEAFF
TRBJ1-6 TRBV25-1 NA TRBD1 TGTGCCAGCAGTGCCTCAAAAGGGACAGGGGTGAGGAATTCACCCCTCCACTTT CASSASKGTGVRNSPLHF
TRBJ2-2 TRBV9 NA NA TGTGCCAGCAGCACTCGAGGTAGGGGGAACGCCGGGGAGCTGTTTTTT CASSTRGRGNAGELFF
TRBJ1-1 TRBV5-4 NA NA TGTGCCAGCAGCTTGGCCAGGGGACAGAACACTGAAGCTTTCTTT CASSLARGQNTEAFF
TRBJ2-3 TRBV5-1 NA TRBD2 TGCGCCAGCACCCGGCGGGCTAGCGGGGGGGTTCGGGCCACAGATACGCAGTATTTT CASTRRASGGVRATDTQYF
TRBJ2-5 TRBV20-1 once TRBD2 TGCAGTGCTAGTCCACCCCTCGCAGCGGGGGTCGCAGGTGCCCAGTACTTC CSASPPLAAGVAGAQYF
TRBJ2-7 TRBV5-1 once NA TGCGCCAGCAGCTCTACAGGATTGCACTACGAGCAGTACTTC CASSSTGLHYEQYF
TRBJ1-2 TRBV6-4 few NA TGTGCCAGCAGTTTCTTGGGAGGCTATGGCTACACCTTC CASSFLGGYGYTF
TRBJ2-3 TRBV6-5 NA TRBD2 TGTGCCAGCAGTTACGGACTAGGGGTGACTCATACGCAGTATTTT CASSYGLGVTHTQYF
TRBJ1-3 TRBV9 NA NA TGTGCCAGCCCCCGGGACAACTCTGGAAACACCATATATTTT CASPRDNSGNTIYF
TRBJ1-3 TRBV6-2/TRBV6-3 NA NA TGTGCCAGCAGTTGGACTTACTCTGGAAACACCATATATTTT CASSWTYSGNTIYF
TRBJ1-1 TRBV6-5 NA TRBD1 TGTGCCAGCAGTACCAAGCCAGGGGGCCACACTGAAGCTTTCTTT CASSTKPGGHTEAFF
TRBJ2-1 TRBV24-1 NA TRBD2 TGTGCCACCAGTTCGGGGGGTAGGGGCCATGAGCAGTTCTTC CATSSGGRGHEQFF
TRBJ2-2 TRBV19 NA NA TGTGCCAGTAGCCCTCTCGCGTATAACACCGGGGAGCTGTTTTTT CASSPLAYNTGELFF
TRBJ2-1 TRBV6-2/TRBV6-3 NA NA TGTGCCAGCAGTTTCGGTTGGAATGAGCAGTTCTTC CASSFGWNEQFF
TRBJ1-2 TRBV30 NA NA TGTGCCTGGCAACCGGGTTCCTTCGGCTACACCTTC CAWQPGSFGYTF
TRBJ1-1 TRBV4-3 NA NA TGCGCCAGCAGCCAGTCCCTAGGGAACACTGAAGCTTTCTTT CASSQSLGNTEAFF
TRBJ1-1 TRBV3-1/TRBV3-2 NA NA TGTGCCAGCAGCCATACGGGGGAGACTGAAGCTTTCTTT CASSHTGETEAFF
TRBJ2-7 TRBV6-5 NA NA TGTGCCAGTAAGCTAGGCTACGAGCAGTACTTC CASKLGYEQYF
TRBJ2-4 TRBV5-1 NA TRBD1 TGCGCCAGCAGCGCAGGGGGTATATCCAAAAACATTCAGTACTTC CASSAGGISKNIQYF
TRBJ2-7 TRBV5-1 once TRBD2 TGCGCCAGCAGTTCCGAGCGGGGGAGCTCCTACGAGCAGTACTTC CASSSERGSSYEQYF
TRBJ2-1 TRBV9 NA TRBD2 TGTGCCAGCAGCGTAGTGGGGACTAGCGTTTACAATGAGCAGTTCTTC CASSVVGTSVYNEQFF
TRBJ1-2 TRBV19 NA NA TGTGCCAGTAGTCGTGGCAGATTAAACTATGGCTACACCTTC CASSRGRLNYGYTF
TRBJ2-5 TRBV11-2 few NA TGTGCCAGCAGCTTAAATGCCCAGTCCCAAGAGACCCAGTACTTC CASSLNAQSQETQYF